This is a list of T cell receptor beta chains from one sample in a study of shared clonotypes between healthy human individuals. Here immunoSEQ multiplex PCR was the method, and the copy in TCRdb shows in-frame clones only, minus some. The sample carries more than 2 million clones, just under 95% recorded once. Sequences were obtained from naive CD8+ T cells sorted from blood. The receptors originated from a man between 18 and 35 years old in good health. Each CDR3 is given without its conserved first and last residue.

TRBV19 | ASSTYATGNPEQY
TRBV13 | ASSRGQGEDTQY
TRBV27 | ASSLGAGYNEQF
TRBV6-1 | ASRDPSGTDEQY
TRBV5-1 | ASLRAGEGNEQF
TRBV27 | ASSLHRAPNTEAF
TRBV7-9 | ASSPYSGGPLTDTQY
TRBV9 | ASSVGGGDTQY
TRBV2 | ASSDEGLNTEAF
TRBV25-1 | ASSEPGREGYT
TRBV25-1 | ASSGGENSGNTIY
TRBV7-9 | ASSLEGLRARGNEQF
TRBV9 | ASSVDWGGGTEAF
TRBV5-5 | ASSQGGHEQY
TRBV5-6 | ASSLEGHHNGAGELF
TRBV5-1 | ASSWDGSSYNEQF
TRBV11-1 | ASSLTESYEQY
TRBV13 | ASRPQRGVYGYT
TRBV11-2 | ASSLDPRGLAYGYT
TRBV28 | ASSLGVGGYEQY
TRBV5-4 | ASSLDGPNEKLF
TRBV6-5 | ASSYSVSISSYEQY
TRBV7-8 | ASSSTSGSTYEQY
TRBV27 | ASSLDGGSYEQY
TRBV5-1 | ASSLSPGYEQY
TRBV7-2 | ASSLSENTEAF
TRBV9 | ASSVAGGHEQY
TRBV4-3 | ASSQGVSGIFNEQF
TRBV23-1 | ASTHEIQWENPGELF
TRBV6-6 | ASMGGRGQETQY
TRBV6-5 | ASSPLGPSGDTQY
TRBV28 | ASSLSPTAGNTIY
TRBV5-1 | ASSLTGGGEKLF
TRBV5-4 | ASSDGAGLDSTDTQY
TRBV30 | AFQFGGHSNQPQH
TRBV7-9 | ASSLAESGGGTEAF
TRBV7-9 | ASSPFTSYEQY
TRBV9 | ASSVDAGALEQY
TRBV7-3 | ASSLIGEGTYNEQF
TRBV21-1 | ASSGLGTSGRRVEQF
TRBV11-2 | ASSLVDSLNSYEQY
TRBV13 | ASSLNSYEQY
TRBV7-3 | ASSQGLAGGRGTDTQY
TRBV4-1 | ASSQAMGASNYEQY
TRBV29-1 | SDGATEAF
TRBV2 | ASSGVLRGLADGYT